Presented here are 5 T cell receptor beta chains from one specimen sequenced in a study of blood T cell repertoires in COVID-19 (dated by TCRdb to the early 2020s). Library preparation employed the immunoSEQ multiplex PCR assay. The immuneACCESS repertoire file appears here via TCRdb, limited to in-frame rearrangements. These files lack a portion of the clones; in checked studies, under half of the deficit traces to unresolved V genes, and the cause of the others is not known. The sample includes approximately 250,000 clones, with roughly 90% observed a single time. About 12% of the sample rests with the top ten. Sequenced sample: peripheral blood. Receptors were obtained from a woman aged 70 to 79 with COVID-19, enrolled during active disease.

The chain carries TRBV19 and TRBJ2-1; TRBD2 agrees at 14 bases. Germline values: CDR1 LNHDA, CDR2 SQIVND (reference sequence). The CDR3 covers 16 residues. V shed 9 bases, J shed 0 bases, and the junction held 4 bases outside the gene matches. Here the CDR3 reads CASRTSGGSSYNEQFF. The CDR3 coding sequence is TGTGCCAGCCGGACTAGCGGGGGGAGCTCCTACAATGAGCAGTTCTTC.

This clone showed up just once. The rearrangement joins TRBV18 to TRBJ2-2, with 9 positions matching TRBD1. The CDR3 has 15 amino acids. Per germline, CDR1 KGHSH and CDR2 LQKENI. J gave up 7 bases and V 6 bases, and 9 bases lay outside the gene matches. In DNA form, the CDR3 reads TGTGCCAGCTCTAAACAGGGGGCGATGGACGGGGAGCTGTTTTTT. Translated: CASSKQGAMDGELFF.

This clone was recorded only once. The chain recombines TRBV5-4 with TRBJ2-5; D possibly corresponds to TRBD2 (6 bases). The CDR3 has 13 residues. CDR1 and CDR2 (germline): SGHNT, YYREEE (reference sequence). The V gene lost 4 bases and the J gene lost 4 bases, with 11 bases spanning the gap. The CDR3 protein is CASSPGGGETQYF. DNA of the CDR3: TGTGCCAGCAGCCCCGGGGGAGGAGAGACCCAGTACTTC.

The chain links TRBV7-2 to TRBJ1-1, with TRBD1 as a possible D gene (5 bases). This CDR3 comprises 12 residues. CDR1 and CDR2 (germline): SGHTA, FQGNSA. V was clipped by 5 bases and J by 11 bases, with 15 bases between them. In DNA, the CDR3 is TGTGCCAGCAGCCCATACAGCCGGGGGGCTTTCTTT. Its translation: CASSPYSRGAFF.

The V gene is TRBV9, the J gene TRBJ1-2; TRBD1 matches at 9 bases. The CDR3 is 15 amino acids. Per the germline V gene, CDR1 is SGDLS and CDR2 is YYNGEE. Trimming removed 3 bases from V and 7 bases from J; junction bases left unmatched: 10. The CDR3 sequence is CASSGDRVASSGYTF. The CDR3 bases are TGTGCCAGCAGCGGGGACAGGGTCGCGTCCTCTGGCTACACCTTC.